This T cell receptor (beta chain) came from a study of long-term antiretroviral therapy in people with HIV. Study observations and caveats: Relative to control repertoires, HIV repertoires exhibited narrower CDR3 length ranges. Clones with expansion before ART led the repertoire at all time points.

The germline V gene has CDR1 SEHNR and CDR2 FQNEAQ (reference sequence). CDR3 length equals 15 residues. The V segment lost 2 bases and the J segment 8 bases; nucleotides outside the gene matches: 3. This clone came up once. The target antigen is unknown. immunoSEQ v3.0 was run at survey level. Measured with immunoSEQ multiplex PCR; TCRdb has only the in-frame clones, and not every one. Here the sample spans roughly 15,000 clones, about 95% being singletons. V and J are TRBV7-9 and TRBJ2-1, with 13 bases identical to TRBD2. Here the sequenced sample was unsorted PBMCs, taken just under 6.5 years after starting antiretroviral therapy. This sequence originates from a woman aged 45-65 years with HIV. As DNA, the CDR3 is TGTGCCAGCAGCTTAAGGACTAGCGGGGGCGATGAGCAGTTCTTC. This gives the protein CASSLRTSGGDEQFF.